The count of the clone carrying this T cell receptor (beta chain) is one. Profiled with immunoSEQ multiplex PCR; TCRdb holds only in-frame clones, not every one. The sample lists about 480,000 clones, more than 65% occurring once. These data belong to a study of shared clonotypes between healthy human individuals. The clonotype originates from a woman aged 40 to 55 in good health. Some clones in this sample may be carry-over from other donors' samples. Sequences were obtained from PBMCs.

CDR3 sequence: CASTNSLRETQYF. The CDR3 nucleotides are TGTGCCAGCACCAACAGCTTACGGGAGACCCAGTACTTC. The rearrangement joins TRBV6-1 to TRBJ2-5; D call uncertain. V shed 7 bases and J shed 5 bases, with 14 bases lying between them. Germline V gene lookup returns CDR1 MNHNS and CDR2 SASEGT. This CDR3 is built from 13 residues.